This T cell receptor (beta chain) was sequenced during a study of T cell changes during pregnancy in multiple sclerosis. The table came from immunoSEQ multiplex PCR; TCRdb's copy has only in-frame clones and leaves some out. In the table there are roughly 65,000 clones, about 90% of which are singletons. The sequencing used peripheral blood, collected in the third trimester of pregnancy. The TCR was taken from a female donor in good health, enrolled as a control in a pregnancy study.

The CDR3 loop reads CASSLAGGGETQYF. CDR3 DNA sequence: TGTGCCAGCAGCTTGGCTGGGGGAGGAGAGACCCAGTACTTC. This chain connects TRBV7-2 to TRBJ2-5; a possible D gene is TRBD2 (6 bases). CDR3 length: 14 residues. Germline V gene lookup returns CDR1 SGHTA and CDR2 FQGNSA. V lost 3 bases and J 4 bases, leaving 12 bases between the germline ends.